This T cell receptor (beta chain) derives from a study of T cell repertoires in cytomegalovirus infection. Study overall: Public TCR beta signatures provided an indication of both CMV infection and a matching HLA type. General observations from the study: Within the response measured ex vivo, HLA-C-restricted CMV-specific TCR beta clonotypes were dominant. Using cumulative public TCR beta family frequency, the authors identified those who carried CMV together with the relevant HLA.

Germline V gene lookup returns CDR1 SGDLS and CDR2 YYNGEE. Germline trimming cut 4 bases from V and 7 bases from J; bases unmatched to any gene: 11. CDR3 length equals 14 residues. TCRdb used MiXCR to reprocess the reads, holding one entry per CDR3 protein. The profile shows approximately 310,000 distinct CDR3 sequences, 20% to 25% of them singletons. As to this clonotype: The antigen is unknown.

This TCR derives from a human donor in good health (CMV status not recorded). Some clones in this sample may be carry-over from other donors' samples. V is TRBV9 and J is TRBJ2-7, with 7 bases identical to TRBD1. The starting material was cultured PBMCs, obtained from culture after CMV antigen stimulation. The CDR3 DNA follows: TGTGCCAGCAGCAAGGGGGCCCAGGTATGGGAGCAGTACTTC. It encodes CASSKGAQVWEQYF. The variable domain in full, completed from reference TRBV9 and TRBJ2-7, reads DSGVTQTPKHLITATGQRVTLRCSPRSGDLSVYWYQQSLDQGLQFLIQYYNGEERAKGNILERFSAQQFPDLHSELNLSSLELGDSALYFCASSKGAQVWEQYFGPGTRLTVT.